The 28 T cell receptor beta chains presented below share a single source sample, sequenced in a study of T cell repertoires in cytomegalovirus infection. From the reads, TCRdb called clonotypes with MiXCR, one entry per CDR3 protein. The sample gives fewer than 250,000 distinct CDR3 sequences, roughly an eighth of which show up once; 1.5% to 2% is in the top ten. Material for sequencing was PBMCs. The receptors here all came from a human donor in good health (CMV status not recorded). Some clones in this sample may be carry-over from other donors' samples.

This chain connects TRBV19 to TRBJ2-2; D not resolved. The CDR3 sequence is 14 residues long. CDR1 LNHDA and CDR2 SQIVND come from the germline V gene (reference sequence). Trimming pared 7 bases from V and 2 bases from J, leaving 11 bases between. Here the CDR3 DNA reads TGTGCCAGTAAGGTTATCACTAACACCGGGGAGCTGTTTTTT. Protein sequence: CASKVITNTGELFF.

The chain recombines TRBV6-2 or TRBV6-3 with TRBJ1-1; D gene unclear. There are 14 residues in the CDR3. Per the germline V gene, CDR1 is MNHEY and CDR2 is SVGEGT. V was shortened by 5 bases and J by 4 bases, with 14 bases between the two germline ends. The DNA for the CDR3 is TGTGCCAGCAGTCCAAATCTGGAGGGCACTGAAGCTTTCTTT. It translates to CASSPNLEGTEAFF.

This clonotype was seen ten or more times. This chain links TRBV7-2 with TRBJ2-2; TRBD2 matches at 7 bases. The CDR3 covers 15 residues. Germline values: CDR1 SGHTA, CDR2 FQGNSA. Losses at the gene ends were 6 bases for V and 2 bases for J; bases not matched to a gene: 6. CDR3 region: CASRPPGLNTGELFF. DNA of the CDR3: TGTGCCAGCAGACCGCCGGGACTAAACACCGGGGAGCTGTTTTTT. Supplemented by reference TRBV7-2 and TRBJ2-2, the full variable domain reads GAGVSQSPSNKVTEKGKDVELRCDPISGHTALYWYRQSLGQGLEFLIYFQGNSAPDKSGLPSDRFSAERTGGSVSTLTIQRTQQEDSAVYLCASRPPGLNTGELFFGEGSRLTVL.

In its sample, this clonotype was seen many times. DNA for the CDR3: TGTGCCAGCAGCCGCAGGGCTAGCGGGAGCACAGATACGCAGTATTTT. It specifies CASSRRASGSTDTQYF. The chain joins TRBV7-2 to TRBJ2-3; 8 bases line up with TRBD2. The V gene end was trimmed by 5 bases and the J gene end by 0 bases; junction bases not matched to a gene: 7. This CDR3 has 16 residues. CDR1 is SGHTA and CDR2 is FQGNSA in the germline V gene.

This clonotype was recorded at least ten times. V and J are TRBV7-2 and TRBJ2-5, with D maybe TRBD2 (5 bases). V dropped 1 base and J dropped 4 bases, with 13 bases sitting between them. The CDR3 consists of 15 residues. In germline, CDR1 is SGHTA, CDR2 FQGNSA. CDR3 loop: CASSLGPLATETQYF. The CDR3, as DNA: TGTGCCAGCAGCTTAGGTCCTCTAGCAACAGAGACCCAGTACTTC.

This chain uses TRBV29-1 with TRBJ2-5; D call uncertain. Germline V CDR1 and CDR2: SQVTM, ANQGSEA. CDR3 length equals 11 residues. With 4 bases removed from V and 2 bases from J, the gap between germline ends came to 5 bases. The CDR3 nucleotides are TGCAGCGTTGGAGAGCAAGAGACCCAGTACTTC. Translated: CSVGEQETQYF.

The chain carries TRBV6-5 and TRBJ2-5; no reliable D call. Trimming took 5 bases from V and 1 from J, leaving 8 bases between them. The CDR3 totals 13 residues. CDR1 is MNHEY and CDR2 is SVGAGI in the germline V gene. The CDR3 loop reads CASSTHPQETQYF. CDR3 coding DNA: TGTGCCAGCAGTACCCATCCCCAAGAGACCCAGTACTTC.

The sample holds many counts of this clonotype. The chain links TRBV5-1 to TRBJ1-1; D perhaps matches TRBD1 (6 bases). The ends were cut back, 3 bases at V and 0 bases at J, with 18 bases in the middle. CDR1 and CDR2 (germline): SGHRS, YFSETQ. This CDR3 has 17 amino acids. CDR3 DNA: TGCGCCAGCAGCTCGAGACCTACAGGGCTTATGAACACTGAAGCTTTCTTT. This gives the protein CASSSRPTGLMNTEAFF.

In this sample, this clonotype turned up a few times. The chain carries TRBV7-2 and TRBJ1-1, with D possibly matching TRBD1 (6 bases). This CDR3 has 14 amino acids. Germline-derived CDR1 and CDR2 are SGHTA and FQGNSA. V was pared by 2 bases and J by 4 bases, with 11 bases between. CDR3 DNA: TGTGCCAGCAGCTTAACAGGGATAGCCACTGAAGCTTTCTTT. It translates to CASSLTGIATEAFF. Full variable domain (missing parts from reference TRBV7-2 and TRBJ1-1): GAGVSQSPSNKVTEKGKDVELRCDPISGHTALYWYRQSLGQGLEFLIYFQGNSAPDKSGLPSDRFSAERTGGSVSTLTIQRTQQEDSAVYLCASSLTGIATEAFFGQGTRLTVV.

This clonotype has ten or more counts. V and J are TRBV7-2 and TRBJ2-2; TRBD2 might be the D (6 bases). Trimming pared 5 bases from V and 7 bases from J, leaving 11 bases between. The length of the CDR3 is 13 residues. Germline V gives CDR1 SGHTA, CDR2 FQGNSA. This CDR3 reads CASSPGVGGELFF. In DNA, the CDR3 is TGTGCCAGCAGCCCGGGAGTTGGCGGGGAGCTGTTTTTT.

In its sample, this clonotype was seen a few times. The J gene is TRBJ2-1, the V gene TRBV20-1; 9 nucleotides line up with TRBD1. CDR1 is DFQATT, CDR2 SNEGSKA, per germline (reference sequence). The CDR3 loop spans 15 amino acids. The junction had 10 bases not matched to a gene; V was cut back by 6 bases and J by 4 bases. The CDR3 sequence: CSAPPADRGYNEQFF. The CDR3 DNA reads TGCAGTGCACCCCCGGCGGACAGGGGTTACAATGAGCAGTTCTTC.

This clonotype was seen many times. The gene calls are TRBV19 and TRBJ2-3; TRBD1 is a possible D gene (5 bases). The V and J ends lost 7 bases and 1 base respectively, with 9 bases between them. The CDR3 has 13 amino acids. The germline CDR1 and CDR2 sequences are LNHDA and SQIVND (reference sequence). In DNA form, the CDR3 reads TGTGCCAGTAAGGGGTCCGGCACAGATACGCAGTATTTT. It specifies CASKGSGTDTQYF.

This clonotype was seen more than once but under ten times. This chain connects TRBV6-5 to TRBJ1-5; 8 bases align to TRBD1. The germline V gene has CDR1 MNHEY and CDR2 SVGAGI. The V gene end was trimmed by 6 bases and the J gene end by 6 bases; junction bases not matched to a gene: 7. The CDR3 runs 14 residues. The CDR3 loop reads CASRTTGAGQPQHF. The DNA of the CDR3 is TGTGCCAGCAGAACGACAGGGGCGGGTCAGCCCCAGCATTTT.

The V and J genes are TRBV6-1 and TRBJ2-7, with D perhaps matching TRBD1 (5 bases). The CDR3 loop spans 13 amino acids. Germline V lookup: CDR1 MNHNS, CDR2 SASEGT. The V and J ends lost 6 bases and 7 bases respectively, with 16 bases between them. The CDR3, as DNA: TGTGCCAGCAGGGGGCTAGGAACGAGGGAGCAGTACTTC. Translated, it gives CASRGLGTREQYF.

This clonotype has just a few counts. This chain uses TRBV20-1 with TRBJ2-5; D is undetermined. V was pared by 3 bases and J by 4 bases, with 9 bases between. The CDR3 runs 12 residues. The germline gives CDR1 DFQATT, CDR2 SNEGSKA (reference sequence). In DNA, the CDR3 is TGCAGTGCTAGTCGGGTGGGAGAGACCCAGTACTTC. Protein sequence: CSASRVGETQYF.

The CDR3 region is CASTNDRDIQLGEKLFF. As DNA, the CDR3 is TGTGCCAGCACCAACGACAGGGACATTCAGCTAGGTGAAAAACTGTTTTTT. This chain joins TRBV6-1 and TRBJ1-4, with TRBD1 matching over 7 bases. CDR1 is MNHNS, CDR2 SASEGT, per germline. The CDR3 extends over 17 amino acids. The trim removed 7 bases at V and 7 bases at J, leaving 18 bases unmatched.

This clonotype has ten or more counts. The chain carries TRBV6-2 or TRBV6-3 and TRBJ2-5, with 10 positions matching TRBD1. J lost 5 bases, V lost 7 bases, and 7 bases had no gene match. The CDR3 length is 14 residues. The germline CDR1 and CDR2 sequences are MNHEY and SVGEGT. In DNA, the CDR3 is TGTGCCAGCACCGAGACAGGGGGCGCGGAGACCCAGTACTTC. Its protein product is CASTETGGAETQYF.

Only a few counts were recorded for this clonotype. The genes are TRBV7-2 and TRBJ2-2; 8 bases are shared with TRBD1. The ends lost 5 bases at V and 6 bases at J; junction bases unmatched: 8. The CDR3 runs to 15 residues. Germline V gene data show CDR1 as SGHTA and CDR2 as FQGNSA. The CDR3: CASSLGQGGAGELFF. In DNA, the CDR3 is TGTGCCAGCAGCCTAGGACAGGGAGGAGCCGGGGAGCTGTTTTTT.

J is TRBJ2-1 and V is TRBV5-1, with 9 positions matching TRBD2. J lost 7 bases, V lost 6 bases, and 8 bases had no gene match. This CDR3 contains 14 residues. Germline V CDR1 and CDR2: SGHRS, YFSETQ. The CDR3 loop reads CASKIAGANNEQFF. The CDR3 DNA reads as TGCGCCAGCAAGATAGCGGGGGCGAATAATGAGCAGTTCTTC. The whole variable domain, remainder taken from reference TRBV5-1 and TRBJ2-1, is KAGVTQTPRYLIKTRGQQVTLSCSPISGHRSVSWYQQTPGQGLQFLFEYFSETQRNKGNFPGRFSGRQFSNSRSEMNVSTLELGDSALYLCASKIAGANNEQFFGPGTRLTVL.

This clonotype was seen repeatedly, ten times or more. This sequence joins TRBV6-2 or TRBV6-3 and TRBJ2-1; weak D call: TRBD1 (6 bases). The CDR3 runs 13 residues. Germline CDR1 is MNHEY and CDR2 is SVGEGT. V was cut by 8 bases and J by 7 bases, with 15 bases left in between. The DNA for the CDR3 is TGTGCCAGCCGAGGGCCAGGGACAAATGAGCAGTTCTTC. It codes for CASRGPGTNEQFF.

V usage is TRBV6-6 and J usage is TRBJ1-5; D gene ambiguous. V lost 5 bases and J 5 bases, leaving 10 bases between the germline ends. Per the germline V gene, CDR1 is MNHNY and CDR2 is SVGAGI (reference sequence). CDR3 length: 13 residues. CDR3 in amino acids: CASSTRPDQPQHF. CDR3 in DNA: TGTGCCAGCAGTACACGTCCCGATCAGCCCCAGCATTTT.

This clonotype was counted many times. The rearrangement uses TRBV11-2 and TRBJ1-5; no firm D call. Trimming cost V 7 bases and J 6 bases, with 13 bases left between them. Germline CDR1 is SGHAT and CDR2 is FQNNGV. The CDR3 runs 13 residues. The DNA of the CDR3 is TGTGCCAGCACCCTTGATGTGGGTCAGCCCCAGCATTTT. This codes for CASTLDVGQPQHF.

This clonotype was recorded a few times. The rearrangement links TRBV7-2 to TRBJ1-6, with D possibly TRBD1 on 5 matching bases. Germline-derived CDR1 and CDR2 are SGHTA and FQGNSA. Between the trimmed V and J ends, which lost 2 bases and 11 bases, there was a span of 22 bases. This CDR3 spans 17 amino acids. The CDR3 spells CASSLSPDRIGGTPLHF. DNA of the CDR3: TGTGCCAGCAGCTTATCCCCTGACCGCATCGGGGGGACACCCCTCCACTTT.

This clonotype was observed many times. This CDR3 is CASSPGLWEQFF. The CDR3 nucleotides read TGTGCCAGCAGTCCAGGGCTTTGGGAGCAGTTCTTC. This chain links TRBV7-9 with TRBJ2-1; TRBD1 might be the D (5 bases). Trimming shortened V by 6 bases and J by 10 bases, and 13 bases separated the two germline ends. Germline V lookup: CDR1 SEHNR, CDR2 FQNEAQ (reference sequence). CDR3 length equals 12 residues.

This clonotype appeared many times. The chain is built from TRBV6-2 or TRBV6-3 and TRBJ2-5; either TRBD1 or TRBD2 may supply D (5 bases each). The CDR3 has 14 residues. Germline-derived CDR1 and CDR2 are MNHEY and SVGEGT. Trimming took 3 bases from V and 4 from J, leaving 12 bases between them. This chain's CDR3 is CASSYEGWTETQYF. CDR3 in DNA: TGTGCCAGCAGTTATGAGGGGTGGACAGAGACCCAGTACTTC.

V usage is TRBV3-1 and J usage is TRBJ2-5; no clear D gene. Germline values: CDR1 LGHDT, CDR2 YNNKEL (reference sequence). V lost 1 base and J lost 3, with 3 bases in between. This CDR3 spans 12 amino acids. The DNA for the CDR3 is TGTGCCAGCAGCCAAGTGAAAGAGACCCAGTACTTC. It is translated as CASSQVKETQYF.

This chain uses TRBV9 with TRBJ2-2; no clear D gene. With 0 bases removed from V and 1 base from J, the gap between germline ends came to 7 bases. CDR3 size: 15 residues. Germline V CDR1 and CDR2: SGDLS, YYNGEE. The DNA for the CDR3 is TGTGCCAGCAGCGTAGGGACGGAGAACACCGGGGAGCTGTTTTTT. Its protein is CASSVGTENTGELFF. Full variable domain (rest looked up from reference TRBV9 and TRBJ2-2): DSGVTQTPKHLITATGQRVTLRCSPRSGDLSVYWYQQSLDQGLQFLIQYYNGEERAKGNILERFSAQQFPDLHSELNLSSLELGDSALYFCASSVGTENTGELFFGEGSRLTVL.

This clonotype was picked up many times. This chain links TRBV6-2 or TRBV6-3 with TRBJ1-2, with D possibly TRBD1 on 5 matching bases. Deletions cut 2 bases from V and 6 bases from J, with 16 bases between. The germline gives CDR1 MNHEY, CDR2 SVGEGT. The CDR3 extends over 15 amino acids. As DNA, the CDR3 is TGTGCCAGCAGTTACCCCGTCGGGGGGGTGAATGGCTACACCTTC. Its translation is CASSYPVGGVNGYTF.